The source of this T cell receptor beta chain is a study of T cells in Graves' hyperthyroidism and ophthalmopathy. Exclusion followed for patients with uncontrolled infection, other autoimmune disease, pregnancy or lactation. PBMCs came from more than 9.5 ml fresh peripheral blood. Amplification yielded TCR beta CDR3 regions, with RNA transcripts as the source. Carried out on the TCR CDR3, a first-round RT-PCR used the HTBI primer set. TCRdb re-analysed the multiplex PCR reads in MiXCR, keeping a single row per CDR3 protein. The data show fewer than 350,000 distinct CDR3 sequences, approximately 16% seen once. Per the germline V gene, CDR1 is LGHDT and CDR2 is YNNKEL (reference sequence). The CDR3 contains 18 residues. V lost 0 bases to trimming and J lost 7 bases, with 24 bases between them. This clonotype was counted at least ten times. What it recognizes is unknown. Notes on the study in general: Onset of ophthalmopathy came a median around 6.5 months after the model predicted it. Patients with ophthalmopathy were separated from those with stable hyperthyroidism by a 13 V-J model.

Sequencing was carried out using blood. The TCR comes from a woman aged 50 to 60 with Graves' hyperthyroidism that later progressed to Graves' ophthalmopathy. This chain uses TRBV3-1 with TRBJ1-2, with D tentatively TRBD1 (5 bases). This CDR3 is CASSQDGAAAGRRGGYTF. The CDR3 DNA sequence: TGTGCCAGCAGCCAAGACGGTGCGGCGGCAGGTCGGAGGGGTGGCTACACCTTC.